The 32 T cell receptor beta chains below come from one sample, sequenced in a study of cytomegalovirus exposure and HLA in healthy donors. The PCR made use of 60 Vbeta and 13 Jbeta primers. Sequencing used immunoSEQ multiplex PCR; TCRdb keeps in-frame clones, though not all of them. The sample shows 150,000 to 200,000 clones, 60% to 80% of them seen only once. The sequenced sample was PBMCs. These receptors originate from a man in his forties in good health and CMV-seropositive.

The rearrangement joins TRBV2 to TRBJ2-5, with a weak D call TRBD1 (6 bases). Germline CDR1 is SNHLY and CDR2 is FYNNEI. V lost 3 bases and J lost 1, with 6 bases in between. This CDR3 region has 13 residues. CDR3 sequence: CASSDRGQETQYF. CDR3 coding DNA: TGTGCCAGCAGTGACAGGGGCCAAGAGACCCAGTACTTC.

The chain's CDR3 is CSARDQGEQFF. The CDR3 DNA reads TGCAGTGCTAGAGATCAGGGTGAGCAGTTCTTC. The chain is built from TRBV20-1 and TRBJ2-1; a possible D gene is TRBD1 (5 bases). With 0 bases removed from V and 9 bases from J, the gap between germline ends came to 6 bases. Looked up from germline, CDR1 is DFQATT and CDR2 is SNEGSKA (reference sequence). The CDR3 runs 11 residues.

V usage is TRBV5-1 and J usage is TRBJ2-7, with 7 nucleotides matching TRBD1. The CDR3 sequence is 15 residues long. Germline lookup yields CDR1 SGHRS and CDR2 YFSETQ. V lost 3 bases, J lost 3 bases, and 9 bases stayed unmatched. CDR3 coding DNA: TGCGCCAGCAGCTCCCAGACAGGGAACATCTACGAGCAGTACTTC. Its protein is CASSSQTGNIYEQYF.

This chain joins TRBV18 and TRBJ2-3; 9 bases are shared with TRBD2. Germline values: CDR1 KGHSH, CDR2 LQKENI. Unmatched junction bases numbered 0, after V lost 3 bases and J lost 5 bases. The CDR3 runs to 13 residues. The CDR3 nucleotides are TGTGCCAGCTCACCGCGGGGGGGAGATACGCAGTATTTT. It codes for CASSPRGGDTQYF.

The V and J genes are TRBV2 and TRBJ2-7; 10 bases map to TRBD1. This CDR3 is built from 14 residues. V shed 6 bases, J shed 4 bases, and the junction held 6 bases outside the gene matches. Germline V gene data show CDR1 as SNHLY and CDR2 as FYNNEI. CDR3 bases: TGTGCCAGCAGCCAGACAGGGGGCGGGTACGAGCAGTACTTC. This encodes CASSQTGGGYEQYF.

This chain uses TRBV29-1 with TRBJ1-1; maybe TRBD1 (6 bases). The V and J ends lost 7 bases and 5 bases respectively, with 20 bases between them. CDR1 and CDR2 from the germline V gene are SQVTM and ANQGSEA. CDR3 length: 14 amino acids. The CDR3 protein is CSAQRGGSVTEAFF. The CDR3 bases are TGCAGCGCCCAAAGAGGGGGTTCGGTGACTGAAGCTTTCTTT.

This clone was seen a few times. The CDR3 nucleotides read TGCGCCAGCAGCTTAACAGAAAATACCGGGACACTTGTTAAGAGGGAGCTGTTTTTT. Translated, it gives CASSLTENTGTLVKRELFF. V is TRBV5-1 and J is TRBJ2-2, with D possibly TRBD1 on 6 matching bases. This CDR3 has 19 residues. Germline V gene data show CDR1 as SGHRS and CDR2 as YFSETQ. Deletions cut 2 bases from V and 9 bases from J, with 29 bases between.

The V and J genes are TRBV2 and TRBJ1-2; 8 bases line up with TRBD1. After removal of 7 bases from V and 8 bases from J, the junction contained 9 bases not matched to a gene. Germline V CDR1 and CDR2: SNHLY, FYNNEI. The CDR3 runs to 13 residues. The DNA of the CDR3 is TGTGCCAGCACCCCGGGACAGGCGGACGGCTACACCTTC. It is translated as CASTPGQADGYTF.

V is TRBV11-2 and J is TRBJ2-1; D not certain. The V end lost 3 bases, the J end lost 9 bases, and 9 bases lay between the germline ends. The CDR3 is 12 residues long. CDR1 and CDR2 from the germline V gene are SGHAT and FQNNGV. CDR3 sequence: CASSLPVFEQFF. The CDR3 DNA is TGTGCCAGCAGCTTGCCGGTTTTTGAGCAGTTCTTC. The whole variable domain, filled in from reference TRBV11-2 and TRBJ2-1, reads EAGVAQSPRYKIIEKRQSVAFWCNPISGHATLYWYQQILGQGPKLLIQFQNNGVVDDSQLPKDRFSAERLKGVDSTLKIQPAKLEDSAVYLCASSLPVFEQFFGPGTRLTVL.

This rearrangement joins TRBV19 to TRBJ2-1, with a weak D call TRBD2 (6 bases). Deletions cut 10 bases from V and 0 bases from J, with 13 bases between. The CDR3 length is 14 residues. Per the germline V gene, CDR1 is LNHDA and CDR2 is SQIVND (reference sequence). The CDR3 DNA reads as TGTGCCACTACAGCGGGTCTCTCCTACAATGAGCAGTTCTTC. Its translation is CATTAGLSYNEQFF.

The chain recombines TRBV19 with TRBJ2-2, with 7 bases matching TRBD1. CDR1 LNHDA and CDR2 SQIVND come from the germline V gene (reference sequence). Trimming at V came to 6 bases and at J to 7 bases, leaving 5 bases not matched to a gene. This CDR3 has 13 residues. The DNA of the CDR3 is TGTGCCAGTAGGACAGGGATGGGCGGGGAGCTGTTTTTT. Translation: CASRTGMGGELFF.

The chain joins TRBV5-8 to TRBJ1-2; 9 nucleotides line up with TRBD1. This CDR3 is 18 amino acids long. V lost 3 bases, J lost 2 bases, and 14 bases stayed unmatched. Germline V gene sequence: CDR1 SGHTS, CDR2 YDEGEE. The CDR3 DNA is TGTGCCAGCAGCTCGAAAGACCGGGACAGGGTCCTAAACTATGGCTACACCTTC. Translated: CASSSKDRDRVLNYGYTF.

The J gene is TRBJ2-5, the V gene TRBV4-2, with 9 bases matching TRBD2. The germline gives CDR1 LGHNA, CDR2 YNFKEQ. This CDR3 has 17 residues. The ends lost 1 base at V and 2 bases at J; junction bases unmatched: 8. CDR3 protein: CASSQGLAGMGQETQYF. The CDR3 region has the DNA TGTGCCAGCAGCCAAGGCCTAGCGGGAATGGGGCAAGAGACCCAGTACTTC.

The J gene is TRBJ2-3, the V gene TRBV7-3; TRBD2 might be the D (6 bases). CDR3 size: 16 residues. Trimming cost V 0 bases and J 3 bases, with 13 bases left between them. CDR1 and CDR2 from the germline V gene are SGHTA and FQGTGA. CDR3 protein: CASSLTAGRWTDTQYF. CDR3 nucleotide sequence: TGTGCCAGCAGCTTAACGGCAGGGAGGTGGACAGATACGCAGTATTTT. The variable domain in full, with the rest retrieved from reference TRBV7-3 and TRBJ2-3, is GAGVSQTPSNKVTEKGKYVELRCDPISGHTALYWYRQSLGQGPEFLIYFQGTGAADDSGLPNDRFFAVRPEGSVSTLKIQRTERGDSAVYLCASSLTAGRWTDTQYFGPGTRLTVL.

The CDR3 reads CASSIDGWGLASYNEQFF. The CDR3, as DNA: TGTGCCAGTAGTATAGATGGATGGGGACTAGCGTCCTACAATGAGCAGTTCTTC. The chain is built from TRBV19 and TRBJ2-1; 10 positions agree with TRBD2. From germline, CDR1 is LNHDA and CDR2 SQIVND (reference sequence). The trim removed 0 bases at V and 1 base at J, leaving 6 bases unmatched. This CDR3 has 18 amino acids.

This chain links TRBV6-6 with TRBJ2-7; no clear D. In germline, CDR1 is MNHNY, CDR2 SVGAGI (reference sequence). The V gene lost 3 bases and the J gene lost 3 bases, with 6 bases spanning the gap. This CDR3 spans 12 amino acids. In DNA form, the CDR3 reads TGTGCCAGCAGTTATCCCCTCTACGAGCAGTACTTC. It is translated as CASSYPLYEQYF.

This chain uses TRBV27 with TRBJ2-5; 16 bases fit TRBD2. The V segment lost 9 bases and the J segment 3 bases; nucleotides outside the gene matches: 4. CDR3 length: 15 residues. Germline V CDR1 and CDR2: MNHEY, SMNVEV (reference sequence). In DNA form, the CDR3 reads TGTGCCAGTAGGGGACTAGCGGGAGGGGAAGAGACCCAGTACTTC. Its protein product is CASRGLAGGEETQYF.

V gene TRBV5-1 combines with J gene TRBJ1-5, with 8 positions matching TRBD1. This CDR3 spans 16 amino acids. Germline-derived CDR1 and CDR2 are SGHRS and YFSETQ. V was pared by 0 bases and J by 2 bases, with 4 bases of the junction left unmatched. The CDR3 sequence is CASSLGTGGGNQPQHF. Written as DNA, the CDR3 is TGCGCCAGCAGCTTGGGAACAGGGGGTGGCAATCAGCCCCAGCATTTT. The full variable domain, its missing parts supplied by reference TRBV5-1 and TRBJ1-5, is KAGVTQTPRYLIKTRGQQVTLSCSPISGHRSVSWYQQTPGQGLQFLFEYFSETQRNKGNFPGRFSGRQFSNSRSEMNVSTLELGDSALYLCASSLGTGGGNQPQHFGDGTRLSIL.

V usage is TRBV6-1 and J usage is TRBJ2-4, with TRBD2 identical over 9 bases. The CDR3 is 14 amino acids. Germline CDR1 MNHNS, CDR2 SASEGT. V trimming: 6 bases; J trimming: 3 bases; junction bases outside the gene matches: 3. CDR3: CASSLTSGKNIQYF. Written as DNA, the CDR3 is TGTGCCAGCAGCTTGACTAGCGGCAAAAACATTCAGTACTTC.

The gene calls are TRBV5-1 and TRBJ2-1; the match to TRBD2 covers 10 bases. V trimming: 0 bases; J trimming: 0 bases; junction bases outside the gene matches: 12. CDR1 is SGHRS, CDR2 YFSETQ, per germline. This CDR3 has 20 residues. The CDR3 reads CASSLDFVASSGSSYNEQFF. The CDR3 DNA sequence: TGCGCCAGCAGCTTGGACTTCGTGGCCTCTAGCGGGAGCTCCTACAATGAGCAGTTCTTC. The full variable domain, its missing parts supplied by reference TRBV5-1 and TRBJ2-1, is KAGVTQTPRYLIKTRGQQVTLSCSPISGHRSVSWYQQTPGQGLQFLFEYFSETQRNKGNFPGRFSGRQFSNSRSEMNVSTLELGDSALYLCASSLDFVASSGSSYNEQFFGPGTRLTVL.

This chain joins TRBV10-2 and TRBJ1-1; D is unresolved. This CDR3 has 12 amino acids. Germline-derived CDR1 and CDR2 are WSHSY and SAAADI. Trimming pared 2 bases from V and 11 bases from J, leaving 12 bases between. The CDR3 bases are TGCGCCAGCAGTGAGCCCGCTCGAGGGGCTTTCTTT. Protein: CASSEPARGAFF.

The chain uses TRBV25-1 and TRBJ2-1; tentatively, D is TRBD2 (5 bases). This CDR3 has 16 amino acids. CDR1 and CDR2 from the germline V gene are MGHDK and SYGVNS. Trimming pared 0 bases from V and 4 bases from J, leaving 13 bases between. DNA of the CDR3: TGTGCCAGCAGTGAATACAGCGGTACCCCGTACAATGAGCAGTTCTTC. Translating it yields CASSEYSGTPYNEQFF.

The chain combines TRBV19 with TRBJ2-2, with D possibly TRBD2 on 6 matching bases. V dropped 5 bases and J dropped 6 bases, with 13 bases sitting between them. Germline assignment: CDR1 LNHDA and CDR2 SQIVND (reference sequence). The CDR3 is 14 residues long. As DNA, the CDR3 is TGTGCCAGTAGTCTCCGCGGGGAGGCCGGGGAGCTGTTTTTT. Translation gives CASSLRGEAGELFF.

This rearrangement joins TRBV9 to TRBJ2-7, with D unresolved. Per the germline V gene, CDR1 is SGDLS and CDR2 is YYNGEE. Trimming took off 0 bases at V and 2 bases at J, with 9 bases between the two ends. The CDR3 sequence is 14 residues long. The chain's CDR3 is CASSVVPSPYEQYF. Here the CDR3 DNA reads TGTGCCAGCAGCGTAGTCCCTTCTCCCTACGAGCAGTACTTC.

The chain recombines TRBV4-1 with TRBJ2-7, with 7 bases lining up with TRBD2. Germline CDR1 MGHRA, CDR2 YSYEKL. Trimming removed 4 bases from V and 2 bases from J; junction bases left unmatched: 11. This CDR3 has 16 amino acids. CDR3 nucleotide sequence: TGCGCCAGCAGCCTCACCGCGGGAGACCCTACCTACGAGCAGTACTTC. This sequence encodes CASSLTAGDPTYEQYF.

The rearrangement links TRBV2 to TRBJ2-7, with 10 positions matching TRBD2. With 6 bases clipped from V and 4 bases from J, the junction kept 3 bases outside the gene matches. The V gene's germline CDR1 is SNHLY and CDR2 FYNNEI. The CDR3 contains 13 residues. The CDR3 bases are TGTGCCAGCAGAGGACTAGCGGTGTACGAGCAGTACTTC. This sequence encodes CASRGLAVYEQYF.

This sequence joins TRBV29-1 and TRBJ2-1; D unresolved. Germline-derived CDR1 and CDR2 are SQVTM and ANQGSEA. The V gene lost 3 bases and the J gene lost 8 bases, with 14 bases spanning the gap. The CDR3 loop spans 13 amino acids. The CDR3: CSVEPSIIDEQFF. The CDR3 coding sequence is TGCAGCGTTGAGCCTAGTATTATCGATGAGCAGTTCTTC.

V is TRBV19 and J is TRBJ2-7; TRBD1 agrees at 10 bases. Germline CDR1 LNHDA, CDR2 SQIVND (reference sequence). V dropped 1 base and J dropped 4; count of bases not matched to a gene: 10. The CDR3 is made up of 17 amino acids. The CDR3 coding sequence is TGTGCCAGTAGTATAGGATCGGTGGGACAGGGGACTTACGAGCAGTACTTC. Encoded protein: CASSIGSVGQGTYEQYF.

This clone was detected only a few times. The junction does not match germline at one end; this may be a read error. The CDR3 sequence is CASSEVSFEQYF. CDR3 bases: TGTGCCAGCAGTGAAGTTTCCTTCGAGCAGTACTTC. This chain joins TRBV25-1 and TRBJ2-7; D is uncertain. Germline CDR1 and CDR2: MGHDK and SYGVNS. The CDR3 is 12 amino acids.

This clone has only a few counts. The chain has TRBV7-9 and TRBJ1-2, with TRBD1 matching over 8 bases. Germline-derived CDR1 and CDR2 are SEHNR and FQNEAQ (reference sequence). This CDR3 is 15 amino acids long. Trimming cost V 5 bases and J 2 bases; bases outside gene matches: 7. The CDR3 loop reads CASSPWDRRNYGYTF. For the CDR3, the DNA is TGTGCCAGCAGCCCCTGGGACAGGCGGAACTATGGCTACACCTTC.

This clone appeared a few times. This chain links TRBV2 with TRBJ2-2; 11 positions match TRBD2. The junction had 5 bases not matched to a gene; V was cut back by 5 bases and J by 6 bases. This CDR3 has 15 residues. The germline V gene encodes CDR1 SNHLY and CDR2 FYNNEI. CDR3: CASSLLAGVAGELFF. In DNA, the CDR3 is TGTGCCAGCAGTTTACTAGCGGGAGTCGCCGGGGAGCTGTTTTTT.

V is TRBV5-1 and J is TRBJ1-4; maybe TRBD1 (6 bases). Germline CDR1 reads SGHRS; CDR2 reads YFSETQ. This CDR3 has 14 residues. V lost 4 bases, J lost 7 bases, and 14 bases lay in between. The CDR3 reads CASSPGTPGEKLFF. The CDR3 DNA sequence: TGCGCCAGCAGCCCCGGGACACCGGGTGAAAAACTGTTTTTT.